These T cell receptor beta chains were read from a single sample in a study of T cell repertoires in cytomegalovirus infection. TCRdb re-analysed the reads in MiXCR, keeping a single row per CDR3 protein. The table has 150,000 to 200,000 distinct CDR3 sequences, roughly 19% seen once. Sequencing used PBMCs. The receptors here all came from a human donor in good health (CMV status not recorded). Some clones in this sample may be carry-over from other donors' samples. CDR3s include the opening cysteine and the closing phenylalanine or tryptophan. A D gene is named only where the DNA matches it firmly. Size is omitted from some rows. Given values are once, few, many or a class for expanded clones.

CDR3,DNA,J,V,D,size
CASSLEATGNYGYTF,TGTGCCAGCAGCTTAGAAGCTACCGGTAACTATGGCTACACCTTC,TRBJ1-2,TRBV7-9,.,few
CASSQPGTSGRASYNEQFF,TGTGCCAGCAGTCAACCAGGGACTAGCGGGAGGGCTTCCTACAATGAGCAGTTCTTC,TRBJ2-1,TRBV12-3/TRBV12-4,TRBD2,.
CASSLETDTQYF,TGTGCCAGCAGCCTCGAGACAGATACGCAGTATTTT,TRBJ2-3,TRBV7-8,.,many
CASSLYRVYNEQFF,TGTGCCAGCAGCTTATATAGGGTCTACAATGAGCAGTTCTTC,TRBJ2-1,TRBV7-2,.,many
CASSLQGKGAFF,TGTGCCAGCAGCTTACAGGGTAAGGGAGCTTTCTTT,TRBJ1-1,TRBV5-6,.,.
CASSPSRAPRVGELFF,TGTGCCAGCAGCCCCTCCCGGGCCCCTCGGGTAGGGGAGCTGTTTTTT,TRBJ2-2,TRBV14,.,.
CASSPGQGLETQYF,TGCGCCAGCAGCCCGGGACAGGGTCTGGAGACCCAGTACTTC,TRBJ2-5,TRBV5-1,TRBD1,.
CASSLPTGTVGETQYF,TGTGCCAGCAGTTTACCTACCGGGACAGTCGGGGAGACCCAGTACTTC,TRBJ2-5,TRBV7-9,TRBD1,many
CASSFPYSNQPQHF,TGTGCCAGCAGCTTTCCTTATAGCAATCAGCCCCAGCATTTT,TRBJ1-5,TRBV7-2,.,few
CASTIGGTEAYF,TGTGCCAGCACCATAGGGGGGACTGAAGCTTACTTT,TRBJ1-1,TRBV28,.,once
CASSKQGANYGYTF,TGTGCCAGCTCAAAACAGGGAGCTAACTATGGCTACACCTTC,TRBJ1-2,TRBV18,.,few
CSVVMGFNEQFF,TGCAGCGTTGTTATGGGTTTCAATGAGCAGTTCTTC,TRBJ2-1,TRBV29-1,.,.
CASGLENLPLQFF,TGTGCTAGTGGTTTGGAAAACCTCCCCCTCCAGTTCTTC,TRBJ2-1,TRBV12-5,.,.
CAWSRQPFLGEGSQYF,TGTGCCTGGAGTCGACAGCCCTTTCTAGGAGAAGGGTCGCAGTATTTT,TRBJ2-3,TRBV30,.,.